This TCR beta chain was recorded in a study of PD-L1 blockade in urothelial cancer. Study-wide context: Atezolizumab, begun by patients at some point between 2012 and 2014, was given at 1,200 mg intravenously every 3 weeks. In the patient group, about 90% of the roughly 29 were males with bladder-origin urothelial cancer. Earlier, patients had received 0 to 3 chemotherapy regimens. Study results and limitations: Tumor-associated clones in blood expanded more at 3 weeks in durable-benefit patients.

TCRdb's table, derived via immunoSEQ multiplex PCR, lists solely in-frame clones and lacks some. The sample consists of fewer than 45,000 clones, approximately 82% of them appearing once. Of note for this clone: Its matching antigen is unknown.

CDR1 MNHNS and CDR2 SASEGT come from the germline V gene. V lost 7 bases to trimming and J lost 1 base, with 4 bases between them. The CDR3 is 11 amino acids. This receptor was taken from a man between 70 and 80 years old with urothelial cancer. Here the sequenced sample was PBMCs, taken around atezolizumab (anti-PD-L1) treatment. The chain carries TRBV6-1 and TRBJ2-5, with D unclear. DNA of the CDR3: TGTGCCAGCACTGTCCAAGAGACCCAGTACTTC. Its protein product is CASTVQETQYF.